This T cell receptor beta chain was identified in a study of blood T cell repertoires in COVID-19. For the study at large: Sites in the United States, Italy and Spain provided acute and convalescent COVID-19 samples. Nucleic acid was either cDNA or gDNA, and it came from T cells, B-cell-depleted T cells, or PBMCs.

The CDR3 is 16 residues long. CDR1 is SGHVS and CDR2 is FQNEAQ in the germline V gene. V shed 1 base, J shed 8 bases, and the junction held 10 bases outside the gene matches. In the source study's methods: Cell counts per sample came from amplifying reference gene primers. Clones were sequenced by immunoSEQ multiplex PCR, and TCRdb holds only the in-frame ones, with some missing. V, J and clone size were drawn from that table, and D and trimming were deduced from the DNA. Of about 150,000 clones listed, around 84% are singletons. This clone was picked up a small number of times. The J gene is TRBJ1-5, the V gene TRBV7-8, with 8 nucleotides matching TRBD1. The sample was peripheral blood. The sequence derives from an elderly man with acute or convalescent COVID-19. The chain's CDR3 is CASSLGARGLLEPQHF. DNA for the CDR3: TGTGCCAGCAGCTTAGGGGCCAGGGGGCTATTAGAGCCCCAGCATTTT.